This T cell receptor (beta chain) was captured by sequencing in a study of PD-L1 blockade in urothelial cancer. About this clone itself: The target antigen is unknown.

Spiking each PCR with synthetic TCR analog templates was performed. TCRdb's table, derived via immunoSEQ multiplex PCR, lists solely in-frame clones and lacks some. The sample yields approximately 110,000 clones, 85% to 95% seen once. Broader study findings: Greater 3-week expansion of tumor-associated blood clones was recorded for durable-benefit patients.

This CDR3 comprises 13 residues. V lost 3 bases, J lost 7 bases, and 12 bases lay in between. Germline CDR1 and CDR2: SNHLY and FYNNEI. As for time point: peripheral blood 6 weeks after treatment start. Patients presented with locally advanced or metastatic urothelial carcinoma. This receptor was obtained from a man aged 60-69 years with urothelial cancer. The chain joins TRBV2 to TRBJ2-5; TRBD2 is a possible D gene (7 bases). The specimen was PBMCs, collected around atezolizumab (anti-PD-L1) treatment. This CDR3 is CASSERGPATQYF. CDR3 DNA: TGTGCCAGCAGTGAGCGGGGGCCAGCGACCCAGTACTTC.